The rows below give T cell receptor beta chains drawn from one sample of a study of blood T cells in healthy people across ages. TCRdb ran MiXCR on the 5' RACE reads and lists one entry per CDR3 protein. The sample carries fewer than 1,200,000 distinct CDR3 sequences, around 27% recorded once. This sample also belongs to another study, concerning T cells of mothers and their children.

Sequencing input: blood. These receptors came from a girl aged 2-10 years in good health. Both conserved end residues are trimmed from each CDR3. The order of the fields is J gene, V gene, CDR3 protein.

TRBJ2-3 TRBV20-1 SARDPSGGDQIGTQY
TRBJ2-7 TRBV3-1 ASSQEGTFLYEQY
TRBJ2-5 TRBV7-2 ASSLRGYQITTTETQY
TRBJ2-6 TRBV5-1 ASSARGQGAGANVLT
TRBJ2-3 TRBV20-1 SARDPRRTDTQY
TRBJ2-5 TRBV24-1 ATSDLFSGEETQY
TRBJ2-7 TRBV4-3 ASSRQEDYEQY
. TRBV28 ASSPRYRIYEQY
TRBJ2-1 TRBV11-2 ASSLILEASAWEQF
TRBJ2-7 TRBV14 ASSSRDGKTYEQY
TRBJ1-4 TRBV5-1 ASHAGADEKLF
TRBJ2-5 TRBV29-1 SVDREGGETQY
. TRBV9 ASTLAGEGYNEQF
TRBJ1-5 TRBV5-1 ASSLEPGQPQH
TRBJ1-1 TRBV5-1 ASSFEGLGTEAF
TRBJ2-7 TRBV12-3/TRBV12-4 ASSPQDRVHYEQY
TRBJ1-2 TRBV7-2 ASSLGGQGLYGYT
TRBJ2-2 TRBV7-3 ASSASGTSNTGELF
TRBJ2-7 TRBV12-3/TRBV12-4 ASRPAGHYEQY
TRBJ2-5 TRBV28 ASSKLAGEHQETQY
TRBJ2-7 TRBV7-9 ASRRGTSDSYEQY
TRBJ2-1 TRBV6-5 ASRDDSLNEQF
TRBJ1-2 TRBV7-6 ASSLDETGGGYT
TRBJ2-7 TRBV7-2 ASSLLSNEQY
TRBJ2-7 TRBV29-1 SVEWQGSYEQY
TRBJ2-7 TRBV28 ASSTVRWEIGYEQY